The entry below gives a single T cell receptor beta chain sequence along with its context. Its cognate antigen is unknown. The CDR3 runs to 19 residues. The germline gives CDR1 MNHEY, CDR2 SVGEGT. Trimming took off 0 bases at V and 1 base at J, with 19 bases between the two ends. Hyperthyroidism was classified as stable if no ophthalmopathy occurred within 18 months of follow-up. The data originate from a study of Graves' ophthalmopathy and Graves' hyperthyroidism. General study results and limits: Among expanded thyroid clonotypes above 0.001 frequency, most also occurred in blood. The model flagged ophthalmopathy progression at over 60% sensitivity and less than 75% specificity. A model built from 13 signatures distinguished ophthalmopathy from stable hyperthyroidism with about 90% sensitivity and about 77% specificity.

Investigators amplified TCR beta CDR3 regions from RNA transcripts. Second-round multiplex PCR came after a first-round RT-PCR that employed HTBI primers. One entry per CDR3 protein results from TCRdb running MiXCR on the multiplex PCR reads. This sample has a few hundred thousand distinct CDR3 sequences; about 18% occur once, and the top ten carry about 2.4%. The genes are TRBV6-2 or TRBV6-3 and TRBJ1-5; D remains unclear. The TCR comes from an adult woman with stable Graves' hyperthyroidism. Material: peripheral blood. The CDR3: CASSYSPANGYLSNQPQHF. CDR3 in DNA: TGTGCCAGCAGTTACTCCCCGGCCAATGGCTATTTGAGCAATCAGCCCCAGCATTTT.